Reported below is one TCR beta chain. Its antigen is unidentified. Sequenced by immunoSEQ multiplex PCR; TCRdb stores in-frame clones only, minus some. The sample lists roughly 3,000 clones, 30% to 45% occurring once. This entry comes from a study of CXCR4 blockade with PD-1 therapy in pancreatic cancer. Findings and caveats of the study: Frequent tumor clones were encoded by many distinct rearrangements, suggesting shared antigens.

The specimen sequenced was tumor tissue. The clonotype comes from a human donor with pancreatic ductal adenocarcinoma.

CDR3 protein: CASSQATGRSVYEQYF. DNA for the CDR3: TGTGCCAGCAGCCAAGCGACAGGGCGTTCCGTTTACGAGCAGTACTTC. The V call is TRBV14, the J call TRBJ2-7; TRBD1 aligns across 7 bases. Germline-derived CDR1 and CDR2 are SGHDN and FVKESK. The CDR3 extends over 16 amino acids. V gave up 1 base and J gave up 4 bases; unmatched junction bases: 10.